The clone carrying this T cell receptor (beta chain) showed up just a few times. The source of the sample is a study of blood T cells in healthy people across ages. The CDR3 extends over 16 amino acids. Germline V gives CDR1 SGHTA, CDR2 FQGNSA. Through a sample-barcoded 5' primer and a J-beta primer mix, a second PCR was run for 7 to 11 cycles. Via MiXCR, TCRdb re-called the 5' RACE reads, giving one row per CDR3 protein. The table has over 750,000 distinct CDR3 sequences, 25% seen once. This sample also appeared in a second study, on T cells of mothers and their children.

This chain links TRBV7-2 with TRBJ2-5; 9 bases align to TRBD1. TRBJ2-7 matches the DNA end more closely, so the J call is doubtful. The sequence came from a boy between 10 and 17 years old in good health. The sample comprised blood. This CDR3 reads CASSSPGQGFFYEQYF. The CDR3, as DNA: TGTGCCAGCAGCTCCCCGGGACAGGGATTTTTTTACGAGCAGTACTTC.